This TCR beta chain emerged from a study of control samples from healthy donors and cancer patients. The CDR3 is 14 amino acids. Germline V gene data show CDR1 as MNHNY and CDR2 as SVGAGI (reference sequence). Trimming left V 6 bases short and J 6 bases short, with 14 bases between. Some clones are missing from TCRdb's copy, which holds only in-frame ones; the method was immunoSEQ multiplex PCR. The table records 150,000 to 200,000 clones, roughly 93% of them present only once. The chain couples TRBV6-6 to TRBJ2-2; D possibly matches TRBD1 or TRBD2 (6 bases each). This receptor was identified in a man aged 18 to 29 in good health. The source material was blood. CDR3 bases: TGTGCCAGCAGCGCAGGGGAGGAGGCCGGGGAGCTGTTTTTT. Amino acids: CASSAGEEAGELFF.